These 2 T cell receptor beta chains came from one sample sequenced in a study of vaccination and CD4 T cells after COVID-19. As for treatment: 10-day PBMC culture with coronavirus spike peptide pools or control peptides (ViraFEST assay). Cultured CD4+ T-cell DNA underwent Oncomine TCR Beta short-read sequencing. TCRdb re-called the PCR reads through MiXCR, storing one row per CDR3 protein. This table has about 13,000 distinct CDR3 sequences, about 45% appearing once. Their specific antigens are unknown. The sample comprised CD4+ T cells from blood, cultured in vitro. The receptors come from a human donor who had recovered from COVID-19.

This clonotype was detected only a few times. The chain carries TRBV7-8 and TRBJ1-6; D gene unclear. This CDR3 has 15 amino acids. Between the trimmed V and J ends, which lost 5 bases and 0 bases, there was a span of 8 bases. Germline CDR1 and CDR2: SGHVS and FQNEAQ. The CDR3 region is CASSISRSYNSPLHF. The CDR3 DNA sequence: TGTGCCAGCAGCATCAGCCGCTCCTATAATTCACCCCTCCACTTT.

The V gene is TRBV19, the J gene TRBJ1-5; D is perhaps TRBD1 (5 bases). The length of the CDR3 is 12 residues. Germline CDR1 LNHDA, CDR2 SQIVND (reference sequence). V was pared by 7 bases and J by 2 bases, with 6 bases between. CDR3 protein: CASKGGNQPQHF. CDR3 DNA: TGTGCCAGTAAAGGGGGCAATCAGCCCCAGCATTTT.